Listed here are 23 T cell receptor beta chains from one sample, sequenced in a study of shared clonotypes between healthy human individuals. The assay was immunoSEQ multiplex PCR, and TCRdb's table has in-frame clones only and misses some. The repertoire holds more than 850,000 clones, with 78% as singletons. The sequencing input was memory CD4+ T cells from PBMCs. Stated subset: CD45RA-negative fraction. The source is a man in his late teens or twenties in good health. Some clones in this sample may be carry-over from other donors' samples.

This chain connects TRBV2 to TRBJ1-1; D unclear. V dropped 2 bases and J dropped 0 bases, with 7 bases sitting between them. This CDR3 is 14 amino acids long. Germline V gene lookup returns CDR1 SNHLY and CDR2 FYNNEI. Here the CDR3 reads CASSELGMNTEAFF. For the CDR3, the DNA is TGTGCCAGCAGTGAATTGGGGATGAACACTGAAGCTTTCTTT.

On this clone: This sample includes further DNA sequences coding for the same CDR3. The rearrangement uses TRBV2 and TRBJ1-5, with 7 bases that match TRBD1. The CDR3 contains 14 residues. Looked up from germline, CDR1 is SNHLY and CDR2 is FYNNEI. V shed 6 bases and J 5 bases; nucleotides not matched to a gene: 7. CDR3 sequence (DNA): TGTGCCAGCAGCGAAAGACAGGGAGATCAGCCCCAGCATTTT. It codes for CASSERQGDQPQHF.

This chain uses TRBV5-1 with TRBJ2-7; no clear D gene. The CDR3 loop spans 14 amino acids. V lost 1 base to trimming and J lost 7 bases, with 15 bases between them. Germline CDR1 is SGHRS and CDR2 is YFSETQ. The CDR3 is CASSLSGVSREQYF. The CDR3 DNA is TGCGCCAGCAGCTTGAGTGGAGTGAGTAGAGAGCAGTACTTC.

CDR3 nucleotides: TGTGCCAGCAGAAGGGGGCAGACAAATGAGCAGTTCTTC. It yields the protein CASRRGQTNEQFF. This chain links TRBV6-5 with TRBJ2-1; 7 nucleotides match TRBD1. After removal of 6 bases from V and 7 bases from J, the junction contained 6 bases not matched to a gene. CDR3 length: 13 amino acids. In germline, CDR1 is MNHEY, CDR2 SVGAGI.

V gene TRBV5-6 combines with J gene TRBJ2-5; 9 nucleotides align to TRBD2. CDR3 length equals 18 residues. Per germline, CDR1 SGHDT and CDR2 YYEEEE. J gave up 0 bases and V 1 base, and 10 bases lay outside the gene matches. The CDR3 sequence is CASSLFVAGAGDQETQYF. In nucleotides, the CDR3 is TGTGCCAGCAGCTTGTTTGTAGCGGGGGCTGGGGACCAAGAGACCCAGTACTTC.

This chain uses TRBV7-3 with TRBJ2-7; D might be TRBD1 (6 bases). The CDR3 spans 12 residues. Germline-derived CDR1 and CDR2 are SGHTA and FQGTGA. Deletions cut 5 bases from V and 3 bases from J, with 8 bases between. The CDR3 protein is CASSATGYEQYF. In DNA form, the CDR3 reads TGTGCCAGCAGCGCGACAGGCTACGAGCAGTACTTC.

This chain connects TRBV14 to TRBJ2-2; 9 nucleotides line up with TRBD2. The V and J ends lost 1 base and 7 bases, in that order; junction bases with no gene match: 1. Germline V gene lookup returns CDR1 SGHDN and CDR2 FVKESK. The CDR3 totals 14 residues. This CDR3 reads CASSQALAGGELFF. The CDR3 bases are TGTGCCAGCAGCCAAGCACTAGCGGGCGGGGAGCTGTTTTTT.

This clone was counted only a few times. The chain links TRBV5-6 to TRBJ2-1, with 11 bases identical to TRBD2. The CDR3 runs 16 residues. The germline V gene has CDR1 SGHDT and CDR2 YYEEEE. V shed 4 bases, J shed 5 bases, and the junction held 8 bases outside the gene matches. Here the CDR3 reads CASSLYSGRAHNEQFF. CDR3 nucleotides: TGTGCCAGCAGCCTGTATAGCGGGAGGGCCCACAATGAGCAGTTCTTC.

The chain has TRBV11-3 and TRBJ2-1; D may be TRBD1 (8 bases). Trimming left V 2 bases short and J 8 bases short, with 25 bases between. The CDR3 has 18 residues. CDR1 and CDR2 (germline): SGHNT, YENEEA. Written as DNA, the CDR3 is TGTGCCAGCAGCTTAAGGGTCGGTGGACAGGGAGGGCGGTATGAGCAGTTCTTC. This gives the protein CASSLRVGGQGGRYEQFF.

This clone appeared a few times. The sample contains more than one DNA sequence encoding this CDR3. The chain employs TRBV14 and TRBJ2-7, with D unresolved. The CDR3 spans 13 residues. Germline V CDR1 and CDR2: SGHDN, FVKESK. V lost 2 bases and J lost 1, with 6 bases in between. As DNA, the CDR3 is TGTGCCAGCAGCCAACGACGGTCCTACGAGCAGTACTTC. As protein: CASSQRRSYEQYF.

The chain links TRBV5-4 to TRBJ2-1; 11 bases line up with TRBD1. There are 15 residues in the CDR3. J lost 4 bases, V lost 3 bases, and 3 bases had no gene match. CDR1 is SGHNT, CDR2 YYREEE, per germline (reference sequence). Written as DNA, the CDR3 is TGTGCCAGCAGCTGGGACAGGGGGACTTACAATGAGCAGTTCTTC. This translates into CASSWDRGTYNEQFF. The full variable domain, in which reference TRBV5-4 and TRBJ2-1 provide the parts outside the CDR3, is ETGVTQSPTHLIKTRGQQVTLRCSSQSGHNTVSWYQQALGQGPQFIFQYYREEENGRGNFPPRFSGLQFPNYSSELNVNALELDDSALYLCASSWDRGTYNEQFFGPGTRLTVL.

The CDR3 is CASSLARTGGNEKLFF. CDR3 sequence (DNA): TGCGCCAGCAGCTTGGCCAGGACAGGGGGGAATGAAAAACTGTTTTTT. This chain uses TRBV5-1 with TRBJ1-4, with 10 bases matching TRBD1. Germline V gene lookup returns CDR1 SGHRS and CDR2 YFSETQ. Unmatched junction bases numbered 4, after V lost 0 bases and J lost 5 bases. CDR3 length equals 16 residues.

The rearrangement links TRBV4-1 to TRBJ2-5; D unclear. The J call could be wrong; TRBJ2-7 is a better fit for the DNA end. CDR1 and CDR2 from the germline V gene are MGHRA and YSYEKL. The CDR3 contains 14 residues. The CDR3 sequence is CASSPLGRSREQYF. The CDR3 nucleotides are TGCGCCAGCAGCCCCTTAGGTCGGTCTCGCGAGCAGTACTTC.

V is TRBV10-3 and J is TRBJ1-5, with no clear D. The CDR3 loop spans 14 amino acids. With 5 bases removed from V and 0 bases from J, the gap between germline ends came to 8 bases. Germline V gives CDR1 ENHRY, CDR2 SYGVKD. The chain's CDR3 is CAISSHNSNQPQHF. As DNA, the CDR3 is TGTGCCATCAGTTCGCACAATAGCAATCAGCCCCAGCATTTT.

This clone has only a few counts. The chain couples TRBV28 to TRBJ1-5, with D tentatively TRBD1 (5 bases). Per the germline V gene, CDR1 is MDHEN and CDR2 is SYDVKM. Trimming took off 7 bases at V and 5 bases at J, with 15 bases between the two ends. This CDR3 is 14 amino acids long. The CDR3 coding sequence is TGTGCCAGCAAGCCCTGGGGCGACCATCAGCCCCAGCATTTT. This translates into CASKPWGDHQPQHF.

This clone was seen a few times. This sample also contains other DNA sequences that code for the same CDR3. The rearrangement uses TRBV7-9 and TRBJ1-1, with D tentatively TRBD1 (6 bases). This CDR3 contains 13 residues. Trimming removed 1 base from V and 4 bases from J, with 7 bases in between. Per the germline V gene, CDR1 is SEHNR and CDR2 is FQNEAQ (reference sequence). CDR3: CASSLEGGTEAFF. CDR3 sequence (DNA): TGTGCCAGCAGCTTAGAAGGGGGCACTGAAGCTTTCTTT.

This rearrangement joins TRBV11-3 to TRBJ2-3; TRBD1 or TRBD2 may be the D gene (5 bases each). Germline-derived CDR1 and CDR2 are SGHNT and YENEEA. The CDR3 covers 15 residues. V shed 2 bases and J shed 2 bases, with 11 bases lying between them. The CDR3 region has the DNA TGTGCCAGCAGCTTACGGCAGGGAGACACAGATACGCAGTATTTT. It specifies CASSLRQGDTDTQYF.

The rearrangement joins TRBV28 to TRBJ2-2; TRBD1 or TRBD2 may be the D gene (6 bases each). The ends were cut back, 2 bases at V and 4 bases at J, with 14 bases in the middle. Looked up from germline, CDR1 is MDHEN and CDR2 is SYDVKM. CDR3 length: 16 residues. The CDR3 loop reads CASSLIGGAGTGELFF. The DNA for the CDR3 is TGTGCCAGCAGTTTAATCGGGGGCGCGGGCACCGGGGAGCTGTTTTTT.

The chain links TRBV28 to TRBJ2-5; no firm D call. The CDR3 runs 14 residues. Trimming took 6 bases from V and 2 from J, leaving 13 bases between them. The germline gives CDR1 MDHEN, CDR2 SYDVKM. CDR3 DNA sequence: TGTGCCAGCAGCGGCCCGGATTCGCAAGAGACCCAGTACTTC. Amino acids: CASSGPDSQETQYF.

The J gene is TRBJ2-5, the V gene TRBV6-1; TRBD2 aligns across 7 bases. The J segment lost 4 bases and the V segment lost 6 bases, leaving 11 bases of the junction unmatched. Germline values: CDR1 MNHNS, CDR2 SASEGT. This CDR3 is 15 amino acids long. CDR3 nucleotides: TGTGCCAGCAGCCTTAGCGGGTCCTTGGGAGAGACCCAGTACTTC. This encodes CASSLSGSLGETQYF.

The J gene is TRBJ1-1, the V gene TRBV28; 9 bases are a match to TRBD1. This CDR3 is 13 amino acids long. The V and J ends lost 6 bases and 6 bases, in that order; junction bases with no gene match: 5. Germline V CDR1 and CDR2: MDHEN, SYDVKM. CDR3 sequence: CASRPTGGAEAFF. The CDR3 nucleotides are TGTGCCAGCAGGCCTACAGGGGGCGCTGAAGCTTTCTTT. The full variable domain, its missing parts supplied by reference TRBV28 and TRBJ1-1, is DVKVTQSSRYLVKRTGEKVFLECVQDMDHENMFWYRQDPGLGLRLIYFSYDVKMKEKGDIPEGYSVSREKKERFSLILESASTNQTSMYLCASRPTGGAEAFFGQGTRLTVV.

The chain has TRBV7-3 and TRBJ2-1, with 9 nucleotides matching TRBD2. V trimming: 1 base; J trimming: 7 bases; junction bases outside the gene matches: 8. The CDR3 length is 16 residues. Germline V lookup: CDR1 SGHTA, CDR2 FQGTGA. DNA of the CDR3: TGTGCCAGCAGCTTAATGGGCGCGGGAGGGGCGAATGAGCAGTTCTTC. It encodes CASSLMGAGGANEQFF.

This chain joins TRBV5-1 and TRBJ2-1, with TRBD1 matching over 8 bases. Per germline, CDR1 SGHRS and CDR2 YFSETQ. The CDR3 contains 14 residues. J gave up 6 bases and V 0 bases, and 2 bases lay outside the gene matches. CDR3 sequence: CASSLAGQGNEQFF. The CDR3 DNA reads TGCGCCAGCAGCTTGGCAGGACAGGGCAATGAGCAGTTCTTC.